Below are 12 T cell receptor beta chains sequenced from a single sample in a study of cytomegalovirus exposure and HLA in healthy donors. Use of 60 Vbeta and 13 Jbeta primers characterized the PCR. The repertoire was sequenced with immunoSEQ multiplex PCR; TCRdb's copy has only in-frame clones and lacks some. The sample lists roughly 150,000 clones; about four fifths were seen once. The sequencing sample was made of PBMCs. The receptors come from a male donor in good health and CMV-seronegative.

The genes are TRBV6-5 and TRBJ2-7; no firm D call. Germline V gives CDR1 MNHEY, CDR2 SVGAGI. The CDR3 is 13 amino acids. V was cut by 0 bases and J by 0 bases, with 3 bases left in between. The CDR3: CASSYSHSYEQYF. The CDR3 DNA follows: TGTGCCAGCAGTTACTCCCACTCCTACGAGCAGTACTTC.

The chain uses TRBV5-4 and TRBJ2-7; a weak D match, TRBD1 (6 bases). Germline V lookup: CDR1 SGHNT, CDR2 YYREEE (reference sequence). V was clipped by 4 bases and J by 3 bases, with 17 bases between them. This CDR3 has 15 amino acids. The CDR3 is CASSGTGTHDYEQYF. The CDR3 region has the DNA TGTGCCAGCAGCGGCACCGGGACACACGACTACGAGCAGTACTTC.

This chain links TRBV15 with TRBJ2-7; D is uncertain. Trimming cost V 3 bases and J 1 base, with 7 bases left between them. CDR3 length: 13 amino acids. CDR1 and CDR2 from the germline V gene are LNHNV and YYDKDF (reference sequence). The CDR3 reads CATSSGVSYEQYF. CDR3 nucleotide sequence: TGTGCCACCAGCAGCGGAGTGTCCTACGAGCAGTACTTC.

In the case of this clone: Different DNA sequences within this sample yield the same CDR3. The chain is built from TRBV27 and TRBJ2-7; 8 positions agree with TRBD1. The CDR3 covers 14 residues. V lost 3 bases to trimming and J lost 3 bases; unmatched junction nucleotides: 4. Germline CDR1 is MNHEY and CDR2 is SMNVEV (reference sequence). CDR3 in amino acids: CASSLIGQGYEQYF. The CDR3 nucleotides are TGTGCCAGCAGTTTGATCGGACAGGGCTACGAGCAGTACTTC.

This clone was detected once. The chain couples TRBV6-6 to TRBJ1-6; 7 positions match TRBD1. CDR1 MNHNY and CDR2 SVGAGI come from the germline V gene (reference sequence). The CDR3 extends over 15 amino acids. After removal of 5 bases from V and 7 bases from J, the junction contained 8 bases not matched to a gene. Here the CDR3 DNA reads TGTGCCAGCAGTACCACCGGGACAGAAAATTCACCCCTCCACTTT. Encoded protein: CASSTTGTENSPLHF.

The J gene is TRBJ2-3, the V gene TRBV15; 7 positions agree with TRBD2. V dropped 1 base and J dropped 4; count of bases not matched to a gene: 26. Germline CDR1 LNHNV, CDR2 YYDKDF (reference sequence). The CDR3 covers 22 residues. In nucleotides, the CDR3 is TGTGCCACCAGCAGAGGAAAAATTCAGGCCACGGGACTACCCTCGGCCGCAGATACGCAGTATTTT. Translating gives CATSRGKIQATGLPSAADTQYF.

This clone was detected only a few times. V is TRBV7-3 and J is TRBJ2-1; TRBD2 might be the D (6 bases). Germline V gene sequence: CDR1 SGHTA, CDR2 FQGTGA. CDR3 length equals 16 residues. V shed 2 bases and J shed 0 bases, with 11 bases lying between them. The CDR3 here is CASSLLALSSYNEQFF. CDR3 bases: TGTGCCAGCAGCTTACTAGCGTTAAGCTCCTACAATGAGCAGTTCTTC.

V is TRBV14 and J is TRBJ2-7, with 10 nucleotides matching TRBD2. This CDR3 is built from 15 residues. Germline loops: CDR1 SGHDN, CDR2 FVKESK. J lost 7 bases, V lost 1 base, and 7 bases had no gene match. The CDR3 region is CASSQVLAGVGEQYF. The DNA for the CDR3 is TGTGCCAGCAGCCAAGTTCTAGCGGGAGTTGGGGAGCAGTACTTC.

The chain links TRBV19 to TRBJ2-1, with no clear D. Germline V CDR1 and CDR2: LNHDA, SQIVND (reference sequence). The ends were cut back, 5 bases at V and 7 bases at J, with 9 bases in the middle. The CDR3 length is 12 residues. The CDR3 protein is CASSLLTNEQFF. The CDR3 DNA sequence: TGTGCCAGTAGTCTACTTACTAATGAGCAGTTCTTC.

The CDR3 DNA sequence: TGTGCCAGTAAAGGACCCCAGGCAGGGACATCAAGTTGGGATACGCAGTATTTT. This sequence encodes CASKGPQAGTSSWDTQYF. The rearrangement links TRBV19 to TRBJ2-3, with TRBD1 as a possible D gene (6 bases). Germline V lookup: CDR1 LNHDA, CDR2 SQIVND (reference sequence). This CDR3 contains 18 residues. Trimming took off 7 bases at V and 6 bases at J, with 29 bases between the two ends.

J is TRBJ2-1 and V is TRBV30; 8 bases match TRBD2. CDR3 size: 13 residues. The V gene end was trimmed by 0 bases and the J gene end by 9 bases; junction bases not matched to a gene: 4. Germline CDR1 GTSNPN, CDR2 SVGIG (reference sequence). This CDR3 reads CAWSVLGGAEQFF. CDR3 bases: TGTGCCTGGAGTGTACTCGGGGGGGCTGAGCAGTTCTTC.

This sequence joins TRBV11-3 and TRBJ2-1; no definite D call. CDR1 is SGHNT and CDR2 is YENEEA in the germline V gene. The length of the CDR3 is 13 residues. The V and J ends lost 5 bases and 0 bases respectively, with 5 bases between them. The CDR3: CASSPGSYNEQFF. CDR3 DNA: TGTGCCAGCAGCCCCGGCTCCTACAATGAGCAGTTCTTC.